The TCR beta chain under discussion was sequenced for a study of cytomegalovirus exposure and HLA in healthy donors. Use of 60 Vbeta and 13 Jbeta primers characterized the PCR. Only in-frame clones appear in the TCRdb table, and some are missing; sequencing was by immunoSEQ multiplex PCR. The data hold over 150,000 clones, with roughly 85% observed a single time. Germline values: CDR1 SGHVS, CDR2 FQNEAQ. This CDR3 contains 16 residues. Trimming shortened V by 7 bases and J by 5 bases, and 24 bases separated the two germline ends. The chain joins TRBV7-8 to TRBJ2-7; tentatively, D is TRBD2 (5 bases). What was sequenced was PBMCs. The TCR originated in a man between 40 and 49 years old in good health and CMV-seronegative. The CDR3 loop reads CASNPGLFRDSDEQYF. CDR3 coding DNA: TGTGCCAGCAACCCTGGACTTTTCCGAGATTCGGACGAGCAGTACTTC.